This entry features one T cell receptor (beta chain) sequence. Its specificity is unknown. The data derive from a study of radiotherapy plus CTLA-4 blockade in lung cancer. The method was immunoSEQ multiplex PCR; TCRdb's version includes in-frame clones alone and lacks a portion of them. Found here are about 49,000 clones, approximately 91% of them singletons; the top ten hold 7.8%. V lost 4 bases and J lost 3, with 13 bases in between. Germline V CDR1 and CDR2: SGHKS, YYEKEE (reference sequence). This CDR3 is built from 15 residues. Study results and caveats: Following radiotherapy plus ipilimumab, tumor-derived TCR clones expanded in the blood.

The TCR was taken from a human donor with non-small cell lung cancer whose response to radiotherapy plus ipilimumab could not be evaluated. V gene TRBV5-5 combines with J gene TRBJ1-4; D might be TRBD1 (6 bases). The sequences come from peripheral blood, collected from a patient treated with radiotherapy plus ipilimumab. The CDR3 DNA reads TGTGCCAGCAGCACAGGGATGAGGTCTAATGAAAAACTGTTTTTT. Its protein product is CASSTGMRSNEKLFF.